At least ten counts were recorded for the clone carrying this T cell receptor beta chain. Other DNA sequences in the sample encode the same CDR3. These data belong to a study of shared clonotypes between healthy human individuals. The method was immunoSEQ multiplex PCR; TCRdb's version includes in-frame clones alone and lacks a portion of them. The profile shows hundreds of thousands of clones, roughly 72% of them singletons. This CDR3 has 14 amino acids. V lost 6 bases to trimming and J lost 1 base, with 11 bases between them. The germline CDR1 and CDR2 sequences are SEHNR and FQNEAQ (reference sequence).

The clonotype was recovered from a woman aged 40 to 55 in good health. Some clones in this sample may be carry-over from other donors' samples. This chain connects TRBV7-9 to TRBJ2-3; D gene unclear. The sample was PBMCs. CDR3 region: CASRLSTGTDTQYF. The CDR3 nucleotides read TGTGCCAGCAGGCTATCCACAGGCACAGATACGCAGTATTTT.